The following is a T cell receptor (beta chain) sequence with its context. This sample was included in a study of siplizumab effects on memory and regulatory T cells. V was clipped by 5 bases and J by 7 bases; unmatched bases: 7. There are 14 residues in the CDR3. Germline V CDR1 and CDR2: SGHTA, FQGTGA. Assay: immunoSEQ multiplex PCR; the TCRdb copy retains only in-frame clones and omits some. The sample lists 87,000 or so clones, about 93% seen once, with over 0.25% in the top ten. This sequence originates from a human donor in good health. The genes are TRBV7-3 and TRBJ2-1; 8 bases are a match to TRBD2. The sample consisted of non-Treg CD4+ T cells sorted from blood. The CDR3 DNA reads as TGTGCCAGCAGCCCCAGGACTAGCTCAAATGAGCAGTTCTTC. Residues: CASSPRTSSNEQFF.